Listed below are T cell receptor beta chains from one sample, sequenced in a study of type 1 regulatory T cells. Their target antigens are unknown. Each CDR3 protein gets one entry after TCRdb re-called the reads with MiXCR. The table records 63,000 or so distinct CDR3 sequences, about 50% of them present only once. Sequences were obtained from cultured non-Tr1 T cells, either the whole culture or a sorted T cell fraction (not recorded which). These receptors originate from a human donor in good health. CDR3s include the opening cysteine and the closing phenylalanine or tryptophan.

TRBV5-1,CASTATGSSIEQFF
TRBV7-2,CASSPGEGTDTQYF
TRBV14,CASSLRAGQETQYF
TRBV20-1,CSARVGTSADTQYF
TRBV19,CASDDGVGANTEAFF
TRBV12-3/TRBV12-4,CASSFWSAGSTEAFF
TRBV11-1,CASSPRDSARREQYF
TRBV18,CASSSLAGAPTDTQYF
TRBV2,CASSYRTGGVGYTF
TRBV20-1,CSAKGGLAARMYF
TRBV19,CASSVDMRNTGELFF
TRBV5-4,CASSSGWDEQFF
TRBV5-4,CASSGLSIKSGTEGWGYGYTF
TRBV5-1,CASSSPTVPVGEAFF
TRBV12-3/TRBV12-4,CASGPTGLNTEAFF
TRBV2,CASSGRQGDTEAFF
TRBV5-1,CASSLQGTGGTDTQYF
TRBV13,CASSFTRTYAYNEQFF
TRBV7-2,CASSMGGSTDTQYF
TRBV5-1,CASSPGGLYLGNTIYF
TRBV7-9,CASSLMTSGGTPLQYF
TRBV6-1,CASSESRVSYEQYF